These 19 T cell receptor beta chains came from one sample sequenced in a study of type 1 regulatory T cells. Their specific antigens are unknown. TCRdb recomputed calls from the reads with MiXCR, one row per CDR3 protein. The repertoire holds 60,000 to 70,000 distinct CDR3 sequences, with 49% as singletons. Material: cultured non-Tr1 T cells, either the whole culture or a sorted T cell fraction (not recorded which). These receptors were taken from a human donor in good health.

This clonotype was picked up one time. The rearrangement links TRBV20-1 to TRBJ2-1; D is undetermined. CDR1 and CDR2 from the germline V gene are DFQATT and SNEGSKA (reference sequence). The germline V and J ends were trimmed by 1 base and 7 bases, with 11 bases remaining between them. This CDR3 has 13 amino acids. The DNA of the CDR3 is TGCAGTGCTAGAGGGCGCGTAAGGAATGAGCAGTTCTTC. Amino acids: CSARGRVRNEQFF.

The CDR3 loop reads CASSQGGRGLGTEAFF. The CDR3, as DNA: TGTGCCAGCAGCCAGGGAGGCAGGGGGCTTGGTACTGAAGCTTTCTTT. The gene calls are TRBV3-1 and TRBJ1-1; 8 bases line up with TRBD1. The CDR3 is made up of 16 amino acids. The ends lost 3 bases at V and 5 bases at J; junction bases unmatched: 11. Germline assignment: CDR1 LGHDT and CDR2 YNNKEL (reference sequence).

Of note for this clonotype: Germline is not matched at one junction end, which may reflect a read error. This chain links TRBV6-2 or TRBV6-3 with TRBJ2-7, with 10 bases aligning to TRBD2. CDR1 and CDR2 from the germline V gene are MNHEY and SVGEGT. CDR3 length: 15 residues. The CDR3 DNA follows: TGTGCCAGCACTTACTTAGCGGGGGGCCCCTACGTGCAGTACTTC. Its translation: CASTYLAGGPYVQYF.

This clonotype occurred a few times. This rearrangement joins TRBV12-3 or TRBV12-4 to TRBJ1-5; perhaps TRBD1 as D (6 bases). The CDR3 consists of 13 residues. V was pared by 2 bases and J by 6 bases, with 8 bases between. The CDR3 nucleotides are TGTGCCAGCAGTTTATCAGGGGTTCAGCCCCAGCATTTT. This encodes CASSLSGVQPQHF.

This clonotype turned up a few times. The chain uses TRBV28 and TRBJ1-1; D is possibly TRBD1 (6 bases). Trimming took off 3 bases at V and 5 bases at J, with 13 bases between the two ends. This CDR3 is 14 amino acids long. Germline assignment: CDR1 MDHEN and CDR2 SYDVKM. CDR3 in amino acids: CASSLERGFTEAFF. As DNA, the CDR3 is TGTGCCAGCAGTTTGGAGAGGGGGTTTACTGAAGCTTTCTTT.

This clonotype was seen only a few times. J is TRBJ2-1 and V is TRBV12-5; D is uncertain. CDR3 length: 12 amino acids. V dropped 3 bases and J dropped 7 bases, with 7 bases sitting between them. CDR1 and CDR2 (germline): LGHNT, FRNRAP. CDR3 region: CASGFNLNEQFF. The CDR3 region has the DNA TGTGCTAGTGGTTTCAACTTAAATGAGCAGTTCTTC.

The table lists this clonotype with a few counts. The rearrangement links TRBV10-2 to TRBJ2-3, with no clear D. CDR1 WSHSY and CDR2 SAAADI come from the germline V gene. This CDR3 spans 12 amino acids. Trimming removed 4 bases at V and 9 bases at J, with 11 bases between. DNA for the CDR3: TGCGCCAGCAGTGTAACTGGCCAAACGCAGTATTTT. It yields the protein CASSVTGQTQYF.

V gene TRBV10-2 combines with J gene TRBJ2-5; possibly TRBD1 for D (5 bases). CDR3 length equals 12 residues. Trimming cost V 6 bases and J 1 base, with 6 bases left between them. CDR1 WSHSY and CDR2 SAAADI come from the germline V gene. The CDR3 nucleotides read TGCGCCAGCAGGGACACCCAAGAGACCCAGTACTTC. It translates to CASRDTQETQYF.

J is TRBJ1-5 and V is TRBV6-5; D is possibly TRBD1 (5 bases). Germline lookup yields CDR1 MNHEY and CDR2 SVGAGI. The CDR3 loop spans 15 amino acids. V was clipped by 3 bases and J by 5 bases, with 14 bases between them. For the CDR3, the DNA is TGTGCCAGCAGTTATGACAGTACCAATTATCAGCCCCAGCATTTT. Translating it yields CASSYDSTNYQPQHF.

V usage is TRBV20-1 and J usage is TRBJ2-7; D is perhaps TRBD1 (6 bases). The CDR3 is made up of 12 amino acids. Trimming cost V 1 base and J 11 bases, with 15 bases left between them. The V gene's germline CDR1 is DFQATT and CDR2 SNEGSKA (reference sequence). The CDR3 loop reads CSARAQGGLKYF. Written as DNA, the CDR3 is TGCAGTGCTAGAGCACAGGGCGGGTTAAAGTACTTC.

The chain recombines TRBV7-9 with TRBJ2-2, with a weak D call TRBD2 (6 bases). CDR3 length: 14 amino acids. From germline, CDR1 is SEHNR and CDR2 FQNEAQ (reference sequence). V lost 3 bases to trimming and J lost 5 bases, with 10 bases between them. CDR3 sequence reads: CASSFLGGTGELFF. The CDR3, as DNA: TGTGCCAGCAGCTTCCTCGGGGGAACCGGGGAGCTGTTTTTT.

V usage is TRBV20-1 and J usage is TRBJ2-1; 7 nucleotides line up with TRBD2. Germline CDR1 is DFQATT and CDR2 is SNEGSKA (reference sequence). V shed 5 bases, J shed 6 bases, and the junction held 4 bases outside the gene matches. CDR3 length equals 12 residues. CDR3 loop: CSASTSTNEQFF. The CDR3, as DNA: TGCAGTGCTTCGACTAGCACCAATGAGCAGTTCTTC.

The rearrangement uses TRBV7-9 and TRBJ2-3, with D perhaps being TRBD1 or TRBD2 (5 bases each). The CDR3 has 12 residues. The V end lost 4 bases, the J end lost 3 bases, and 5 bases lay between the germline ends. CDR1 is SEHNR, CDR2 FQNEAQ, per germline (reference sequence). The CDR3 protein is CASSWGTDTQYF. The CDR3 coding sequence is TGTGCCAGCAGCTGGGGGACAGATACGCAGTATTTT. Full variable domain (outside the CDR3, taken from reference TRBV7-9 and TRBJ2-3): DTGVSQNPRHKITKRGQNVTFRCDPISEHNRLYWYRQTLGQGPEFLTYFQNEAQLEKSRLLSDRFSAERPKGSFSTLEIQRTEQGDSAMYLCASSWGTDTQYFGPGTRLTVL.

The CDR3 nucleotides read TGCGCCAGCAGCACGGGACACTCCAGCTCCTACGAGCAGTACTTC. Its translation: CASSTGHSSSYEQYF. The chain links TRBV5-1 to TRBJ2-7; D is perhaps TRBD1 (6 bases). The CDR3 spans 15 residues. V was cut by 4 bases and J by 0 bases, with 14 bases left in between. Germline-derived CDR1 and CDR2 are SGHRS and YFSETQ.

The chain uses TRBV20-1 and TRBJ2-3; D remains unclear. The V gene's germline CDR1 is DFQATT and CDR2 SNEGSKA (reference sequence). Trimming pared 6 bases from V and 5 bases from J, leaving 9 bases between. CDR3 size: 11 residues. This chain's CDR3 is CSAPSRDTQYF. The CDR3 DNA reads TGCAGTGCCCCCAGTCGAGATACGCAGTATTTT.

The gene calls are TRBV4-1 and TRBJ2-5; D is unresolved. The germline V and J ends were trimmed by 0 bases and 2 bases, with 16 bases remaining between them. CDR3 length: 17 amino acids. Germline lookup yields CDR1 MGHRA and CDR2 YSYEKL. DNA of the CDR3: TGCGCCAGCAGCCAAGATCGTAGGCGAACCTCACAAGAGACCCAGTACTTC. This translates into CASSQDRRRTSQETQYF.

The chain couples TRBV20-1 to TRBJ1-5; 11 bases map to TRBD1. V trimming: 5 bases; J trimming: 0 bases; junction bases outside the gene matches: 9. This CDR3 region has 17 residues. CDR1 is DFQATT, CDR2 SNEGSKA, per germline (reference sequence). CDR3 coding DNA: TGCAGTGCTTTAGTTGGACAGGGGGCTTCTAGCAATCAGCCCCAGCATTTT. Translating gives CSALVGQGASSNQPQHF.

The genes are TRBV6-2 or TRBV6-3 and TRBJ1-2, with D maybe TRBD1 (6 bases). Germline V gene data show CDR1 as MNHEY and CDR2 as SVGEGT. V was cut by 5 bases and J by 0 bases, with 13 bases left in between. This CDR3 has 15 amino acids. The CDR3 loop reads CASSVTGLSNYGYTF. In nucleotides, the CDR3 is TGTGCCAGCAGTGTGACAGGCCTATCTAACTATGGCTACACCTTC.

This clonotype was found a few times. The genes are TRBV20-1 and TRBJ2-7; TRBD1 matches 8 bases. Germline V CDR1 and CDR2: DFQATT, SNEGSKA (reference sequence). The CDR3 covers 15 residues. Trimming at V came to 3 bases and at J to 1 base, leaving 8 bases not matched to a gene. The CDR3 protein is CSASPLDRESYEQYF. The CDR3 nucleotides read TGCAGTGCTAGCCCTCTGGACAGGGAGTCCTACGAGCAGTACTTC.